Below, 31 T cell receptor beta chains from the same sample are listed, as sequenced in a study of control samples from healthy donors and cancer patients. Assay used: immunoSEQ multiplex PCR; TCRdb lists only in-frame clones, some missing. Altogether roughly 450,000 clones are present, about nine tenths being singletons, with the ten largest covering 5% to 8%. Sequencing used PBMCs. The receptor source for this set is a man between 40 and 49 years old with head and neck cancer.

This sequence joins TRBV15 and TRBJ2-3, with D perhaps TRBD2 (6 bases). Germline values: CDR1 LNHNV, CDR2 YYDKDF (reference sequence). V was trimmed by 3 bases and J by 4 bases, leaving 20 bases between them. The CDR3 loop spans 17 amino acids. The CDR3 here is CATSRGGTRGASDTQYF. The CDR3 DNA reads as TGTGCCACCAGCAGGGGGGGTACTCGCGGGGCCTCAGATACGCAGTATTTT.

This sequence joins TRBV6-5 and TRBJ1-2, with D possibly TRBD1 on 5 matching bases. V was trimmed by 5 bases and J by 7 bases, leaving 17 bases between them. The germline gives CDR1 MNHEY, CDR2 SVGAGI. The CDR3 spans 14 residues. The CDR3 reads CASSTFDLQGGYTF. The DNA of the CDR3 is TGTGCCAGCAGTACTTTCGACCTTCAGGGTGGCTACACCTTC.

The table lists this clone with a few counts. The J gene is TRBJ1-3, the V gene TRBV30; D gene uncertain. Germline loops: CDR1 GTSNPN, CDR2 SVGIG (reference sequence). The CDR3 runs to 13 residues. V dropped 3 bases and J dropped 4 bases, with 10 bases sitting between them. The CDR3 loop is CAWSLTSGNTIYF. The CDR3 region has the DNA TGTGCCTGGAGCCTTACGTCAGGAAACACCATATATTTT.

This rearrangement joins TRBV28 to TRBJ1-5; 8 nucleotides line up with TRBD1. V shed 2 bases, J shed 4 bases, and the junction held 7 bases outside the gene matches. Per the germline V gene, CDR1 is MDHEN and CDR2 is SYDVKM. There are 16 residues in the CDR3. For the CDR3, the DNA is TGTGCCAGCAGTTTAAGGAACCGGGACAGGAATCAGCCCCAGCATTTT. Its translation is CASSLRNRDRNQPQHF.

The chain links TRBV10-1 to TRBJ2-2; possible D gene TRBD1, 6 bases. The ends were cut back, 3 bases at V and 7 bases at J, with 12 bases in the middle. CDR3 length equals 14 residues. Germline lookup yields CDR1 WNHNN and CDR2 SYGVQD (reference sequence). The DNA of the CDR3 is TGCGCCAGCAGTGACCGGCAGGGGAACGGGGAGCTGTTTTTT. Translated, it gives CASSDRQGNGELFF.

On this clone: An end of the junction differs from the germline gene, which may be a read error. The gene calls are TRBV7-2 and TRBJ2-1; possible D gene TRBD2, 6 bases. This CDR3 has 15 residues. Germline V lookup: CDR1 SGHTA, CDR2 FQGNSA. In DNA form, the CDR3 reads TGTGCCAGCATGCCCAGCCTCGGGGGTTCCCGGGAGATTGTCTTC. Its protein product is CASMPSLGGSREIVF.

The CDR3: CATSEGQHSNQPQHF. The CDR3 nucleotides are TGTGCCACCAGTGAGGGACAGCATAGCAATCAGCCCCAGCATTTT. The chain uses TRBV24-1 and TRBJ1-5; TRBD1 matches 7 bases. The CDR3 spans 15 residues. Per germline, CDR1 KGHDR and CDR2 SFDVKD. Trimming removed 4 bases from V and 0 bases from J; junction bases left unmatched: 2.

This clone turned up a few times. The chain links TRBV7-2 to TRBJ1-4; TRBD1 agrees at 8 bases. Trimming removed 5 bases from V and 11 bases from J; junction bases left unmatched: 10. Germline values: CDR1 SGHTA, CDR2 FQGNSA. The CDR3 totals 14 residues. As DNA, the CDR3 is TGTGCCAGCAGCCTACAAGGACAGGGTAGGAAACTGTTTTTT. Translating gives CASSLQGQGRKLFF.

Turning to this clone: Other DNA sequences of this sample code for an identical CDR3. The CDR3 is CASSLGQETQYF. The DNA of the CDR3 is TGCGCCAGCAGCTTGGGTCAGGAGACCCAGTACTTC. The rearrangement links TRBV5-1 to TRBJ2-5; unclear D gene. The CDR3 totals 12 residues. V was pared by 0 bases and J by 5 bases, with 5 bases between. CDR1 SGHRS and CDR2 YFSETQ come from the germline V gene.

The chain joins TRBV19 to TRBJ2-6; D remains ambiguous. The CDR3 loop spans 17 amino acids. Germline V gene sequence: CDR1 LNHDA, CDR2 SQIVND (reference sequence). The V end was cut by 3 bases, the J end by 2 bases, with 14 bases between. In DNA form, the CDR3 reads TGTGCCAGTAGTATGGTCAGTTACCCCACTGGGGCCAACGTCCTGACTTTC. Translating it yields CASSMVSYPTGANVLTF.

The gene calls are TRBV6-5 and TRBJ1-6, with no clear D. The CDR3 covers 14 residues. The V end was cut by 7 bases, the J end by 5 bases, with 12 bases between. Germline V gene data show CDR1 as MNHEY and CDR2 as SVGAGI. The CDR3 sequence is CASTTKTHNSPLHF. CDR3 sequence (DNA): TGTGCCAGCACTACAAAGACCCATAATTCACCCCTCCACTTT.

This clone showed up just a few times. The V call is TRBV19, the J call TRBJ1-1; 11 nucleotides align to TRBD1. The CDR3 runs 13 residues. Germline CDR1 reads LNHDA; CDR2 reads SQIVND (reference sequence). V dropped 5 bases and J dropped 13; count of bases not matched to a gene: 9. CDR3 residues: CASSPTGTGGGFF. The CDR3 bases are TGTGCCAGTAGTCCAACCGGGACAGGGGGAGGTTTCTTT.

Concerning this clone itself: Other DNA sequences in this specimen translate into the identical CDR3. V and J are TRBV9 and TRBJ1-2; D gene ambiguous. Trimming stripped 3 bases from V and 8 bases from J, with 17 bases between. The germline V gene encodes CDR1 SGDLS and CDR2 YYNGEE. The CDR3 is 14 residues long. CDR3 in DNA: TGTGCCAGCAGCGAGACGACGGCGGGTGGGGGCTACACCTTC. This sequence encodes CASSETTAGGGYTF.

The chain couples TRBV12-3 or TRBV12-4 to TRBJ1-2; D is ambiguous. The CDR3 totals 13 residues. The V end lost 6 bases, the J end lost 4 bases, and 12 bases lay between the germline ends. CDR3 residues: CASRQHEFYGYTF. The CDR3, as DNA: TGTGCCAGCAGACAGCACGAGTTCTATGGCTACACCTTC.

The genes are TRBV7-2 and TRBJ2-3, with D possibly being TRBD2 (6 bases). Germline loops: CDR1 SGHTA, CDR2 FQGNSA. This CDR3 region has 14 residues. Trimming took 1 base from V and 5 from J, leaving 10 bases between them. The CDR3 sequence: CASSLGLGGDTQYF. CDR3 DNA sequence: TGTGCCAGCAGCTTAGGCTTGGGAGGAGATACGCAGTATTTT.

V is TRBV5-1 and J is TRBJ1-1; no definite D call. This CDR3 spans 15 amino acids. The germline V gene encodes CDR1 SGHRS and CDR2 YFSETQ. V lost 0 bases and J 1 base, leaving 10 bases between the germline ends. CDR3 nucleotides: TGCGCCAGCAGCTTGGAAGTGGGTGGGAACACTGAAGCTTTCTTT. It encodes CASSLEVGGNTEAFF.

The chain carries TRBV7-3 and TRBJ2-7, with 7 bases lining up with TRBD2. This CDR3 region has 15 residues. The germline CDR1 and CDR2 sequences are SGHTA and FQGTGA. V shed 1 base, J shed 2 bases, and the junction held 5 bases outside the gene matches. The CDR3 here is CASSLNSGWPYEQYF. The CDR3 nucleotides are TGTGCCAGCAGCTTAAATAGCGGGTGGCCCTACGAGCAGTACTTC.

The chain combines TRBV18 with TRBJ1-1, with a weak D call TRBD1 (5 bases). The germline V gene has CDR1 KGHSH and CDR2 LQKENI. This CDR3 is built from 15 residues. With 4 bases removed from V and 1 base from J, the gap between germline ends came to 13 bases. For the CDR3, the DNA is TGTGCCAGCTCACAACTTTGGGGCGAGAACACTGAAGCTTTCTTT. It encodes CASSQLWGENTEAFF.

V is TRBV9 and J is TRBJ1-2; possible D gene TRBD1, 6 bases. Trimming shortened V by 0 bases and J by 7 bases, and 10 bases separated the two germline ends. The CDR3 sequence is 13 residues long. CDR1 is SGDLS and CDR2 is YYNGEE in the germline V gene. CDR3 bases: TGTGCCAGCAGCGTAGACAGGGAAAGTGGCTACACCTTC. Translated: CASSVDRESGYTF.

The CDR3 reads CASSRPLDPSGYTF. The CDR3 DNA sequence: TGTGCCAGCAGCCGACCCCTTGACCCCTCGGGCTACACCTTC. The chain joins TRBV11-2 to TRBJ1-2, with D unresolved. This CDR3 is 14 amino acids long. Between the trimmed V and J ends, which lost 5 bases and 8 bases, there was a span of 18 bases. Germline CDR1 SGHAT, CDR2 FQNNGV.

This chain connects TRBV6-5 to TRBJ1-5, with D possibly TRBD1 on 5 matching bases. The V and J ends lost 6 bases and 7 bases respectively, with 19 bases between them. The CDR3 consists of 15 residues. Per germline, CDR1 MNHEY and CDR2 SVGAGI. The CDR3 DNA reads as TGTGCCAGCAGCTCGACCGGAGCCCGGGGCCAGCCCCAGCATTTT. It codes for CASSSTGARGQPQHF.

The chain employs TRBV18 and TRBJ2-4; possibly TRBD2 for D (6 bases). The germline V gene encodes CDR1 KGHSH and CDR2 LQKENI. Trimming pared 0 bases from V and 5 bases from J, leaving 11 bases between. The CDR3 runs to 15 residues. The CDR3 protein is CASSPPGLRQNIQYF. The CDR3 bases are TGTGCCAGCTCACCACCGGGACTGCGGCAAAACATTCAGTACTTC.

V usage is TRBV13 and J usage is TRBJ1-3; D gene ambiguous. This CDR3 contains 11 residues. Trimming removed 6 bases at V and 4 bases at J, with 4 bases between. The germline V gene has CDR1 PRHDT and CDR2 FYEKMQ (reference sequence). The CDR3 DNA is TGTGCCAGCAGAGGCGGAAACACCATATATTTT. This sequence encodes CASRGGNTIYF. Full variable domain (rest looked up from reference TRBV13 and TRBJ1-3): AAGVIQSPRHLIKEKRETATLKCYPIPRHDTVYWYQQGPGQDPQFLISFYEKMQSDKGSIPDRFSAQQFSDYHSELNMSSLELGDSALYFCASRGGNTIYFGEGSWLTVV.

Of note for this clone: Other DNA sequences in the sample encode the same CDR3. The V gene is TRBV16, the J gene TRBJ1-2; no clear D gene. Per the germline V gene, CDR1 is KGHSY and CDR2 is FQNENV. This CDR3 is 12 amino acids long. Trimming cost V 0 bases and J 5 bases, with 4 bases left between them. The CDR3 nucleotides read TGTGCCAGCAGCCAATCTTCTTATGGCTACACCTTC. Protein: CASSQSSYGYTF.

J is TRBJ1-6 and V is TRBV6-5; the D gene is possibly TRBD1 (6 bases). This CDR3 is 16 amino acids long. The V gene lost 3 bases and the J gene lost 9 bases, with 18 bases spanning the gap. Per germline, CDR1 MNHEY and CDR2 SVGAGI. This chain's CDR3 is CASSYRGDPGASPLHF. The CDR3 coding sequence is TGTGCCAGCAGTTATCGTGGGGACCCGGGGGCTTCACCCCTCCACTTT.

The chain carries TRBV30 and TRBJ1-2; no definite D call. CDR1 is GTSNPN, CDR2 SVGIG, per germline (reference sequence). The CDR3 totals 12 residues. V was trimmed by 1 base and J by 1 base, leaving 4 bases between them. The CDR3 nucleotides read TGTGCCTGGAGTGGTGTTAACTATGGCTACACCTTC. Its protein product is CAWSGVNYGYTF.

The chain is built from TRBV14 and TRBJ1-1; 7 positions agree with TRBD1. The CDR3 loop spans 13 amino acids. Looked up from germline, CDR1 is SGHDN and CDR2 is FVKESK. After removal of 6 bases from V and 7 bases from J, the junction contained 8 bases not matched to a gene. The CDR3 coding sequence is TGTGCCAGCAGGCCGACAGGGTCCCTTGAAGCTTTCTTT. This encodes CASRPTGSLEAFF.

This clone was counted a single time. The V gene is TRBV7-9, the J gene TRBJ2-3; the match to TRBD2 covers 11 bases. The CDR3 is made up of 16 amino acids. V shed 4 bases, J shed 0 bases, and the junction held 3 bases outside the gene matches. Germline V gene lookup returns CDR1 SEHNR and CDR2 FQNEAQ (reference sequence). In nucleotides, the CDR3 is TGTGCCAGCAGCTCAGGACTAGCGGGTAGCACAGATACGCAGTATTTT. Its protein product is CASSSGLAGSTDTQYF. The variable domain in full, completed from reference TRBV7-9 and TRBJ2-3, reads DTGVSQNPRHKITKRGQNVTFRCDPISEHNRLYWYRQTLGQGPEFLTYFQNEAQLEKSRLLSDRFSAERPKGSFSTLEIQRTEQGDSAMYLCASSSGLAGSTDTQYFGPGTRLTVL.

The rearrangement links TRBV27 to TRBJ2-7; 8 bases align to TRBD1. The CDR3 is 13 residues long. The germline V gene has CDR1 MNHEY and CDR2 SMNVEV (reference sequence). The V gene end was trimmed by 8 bases and the J gene end by 6 bases; junction bases not matched to a gene: 9. The CDR3 DNA reads as TGTGCCAGCGGGAAGGACAGGGCCATCGAGCAGTACTTC. Translated: CASGKDRAIEQYF.

The chain recombines TRBV19 with TRBJ2-3; D is uncertain. CDR1 and CDR2 from the germline V gene are LNHDA and SQIVND (reference sequence). V was shortened by 5 bases and J by 2 bases, with 17 bases between the two germline ends. The CDR3 is 16 amino acids. The CDR3 nucleotides read TGTGCCAGTAGTGACAATTTAGGAGACCACACAGATACGCAGTATTTT. Translation: CASSDNLGDHTDTQYF.

Remarks on this clone: Other DNA sequences in this specimen translate into the identical CDR3. The chain employs TRBV18 and TRBJ2-7; 11 nucleotides line up with TRBD1. The V and J ends lost 1 base and 2 bases, in that order; junction bases with no gene match: 1. This CDR3 has 15 residues. CDR1 KGHSH and CDR2 LQKENI come from the germline V gene. The CDR3 DNA follows: TGTGCCAGCTCACCACAGGGACAGGGGGCCTACGAGCAGTACTTC. Translation gives CASSPQGQGAYEQYF.